The 14 T cell receptor beta chains presented below share a single source sample, sequenced in a study of blood T cell repertoires in COVID-19. The method was immunoSEQ multiplex PCR; TCRdb's version includes in-frame clones alone and lacks a portion of them. The table lists 180,000 or so clones, approximately 80% of them singletons, with more than 9.5% in the top ten. What was sequenced was PBMCs or T cells enriched from blood (not recorded which). The receptor set was obtained from a man aged 45-60 years who had recovered from COVID-19.

The CDR3 sequence is CASSTTFQAFEQYF. The CDR3 region has the DNA TGTGCCAGCAGTACCACCTTCCAGGCTTTTGAGCAGTACTTC. The chain employs TRBV6-5 and TRBJ2-7, with D uncertain. There are 14 residues in the CDR3. Trimming shortened V by 5 bases and J by 7 bases, and 18 bases separated the two germline ends. Germline CDR1 reads MNHEY; CDR2 reads SVGAGI.

The chain carries TRBV7-3 and TRBJ2-3, with TRBD2 as a possible D gene (6 bases). This CDR3 is 13 amino acids long. V lost 6 bases to trimming and J lost 2 bases, with 9 bases between them. Germline V gives CDR1 SGHTA, CDR2 FQGTGA. The DNA of the CDR3 is TGTGCCAGCAGTCGGGACTTCACAGATACGCAGTATTTT. Protein sequence: CASSRDFTDTQYF.

This sequence joins TRBV2 and TRBJ2-1; the D gene is possibly TRBD2 (6 bases). The CDR3 runs 14 residues. The V gene lost 3 bases and the J gene lost 7 bases, with 13 bases spanning the gap. Germline CDR1 is SNHLY and CDR2 is FYNNEI. CDR3 DNA: TGTGCCAGCAGTGACGGCCGGGACTTGAATGAGCAGTTCTTC. Amino acids: CASSDGRDLNEQFF. Filled out from reference TRBV2 and TRBJ2-1, the complete variable domain reads EPEVTQTPSHQVTQMGQEVILRCVPISNHLYFYWYRQILGQKVEFLVSFYNNEISEKSEIFDDQFSVERPDGSNFTLKIRSTKLEDSAMYFCASSDGRDLNEQFFGPGTRLTVL.

The chain recombines TRBV10-3 with TRBJ1-1, with D perhaps TRBD1 (5 bases). Germline CDR1 is ENHRY and CDR2 is SYGVKD. There are 13 residues in the CDR3. V lost 8 bases and J lost 2, with 12 bases in between. The CDR3 here is CAISGESNTEAFF. The CDR3, as DNA: TGTGCCATCTCGGGGGAGTCTAACACTGAAGCTTTCTTT.

The chain uses TRBV18 and TRBJ2-7; possibly TRBD1 for D (6 bases). This CDR3 is built from 14 residues. V was clipped by 3 bases and J by 4 bases, with 13 bases between them. CDR1 and CDR2 from the germline V gene are KGHSH and LQKENI. The DNA of the CDR3 is TGTGCCAGCTCACCTCGAACAGGGTCGTACGAGCAGTACTTC. Amino acids: CASSPRTGSYEQYF.

The chain is built from TRBV18 and TRBJ1-2; 8 bases fit TRBD1. The CDR3 extends over 13 amino acids. CDR1 and CDR2 from the germline V gene are KGHSH and LQKENI. Trimming cost V 6 bases and J 8 bases; bases outside gene matches: 8. The CDR3 DNA reads TGTGCCAGCTCCCTATCGGACAGGGAAGGCTACACCTTC. It encodes CASSLSDREGYTF.

The V gene is TRBV6-5, the J gene TRBJ1-1; unclear D gene. This CDR3 is 14 amino acids long. The ends were cut back, 0 bases at V and 10 bases at J, with 15 bases in the middle. The germline V gene encodes CDR1 MNHEY and CDR2 SVGAGI. This CDR3 reads CASSYSGSPWGAFF. CDR3 nucleotides: TGTGCCAGCAGTTACTCGGGGAGTCCGTGGGGAGCTTTCTTT.

This sequence joins TRBV29-1 and TRBJ2-1; possible D gene TRBD2, 6 bases. The V gene's germline CDR1 is SQVTM and CDR2 ANQGSEA. The CDR3 length is 15 residues. The germline V and J ends were trimmed by 3 bases and 5 bases, with 17 bases remaining between them. In DNA form, the CDR3 reads TGCAGCGTTGACCGTGGAGGGGCCGGAAACAATGAGCAGTTCTTC. This gives the protein CSVDRGGAGNNEQFF.

The J gene is TRBJ1-5, the V gene TRBV19; 7 bases align to TRBD1. The CDR3 covers 14 residues. J was trimmed by 4 bases and V by 6 bases; bases with no gene match: 6. Germline lookup yields CDR1 LNHDA and CDR2 SQIVND (reference sequence). CDR3 bases: TGTGCCAGTAGGCTCCCGGGACAGAATCAGCCCCAGCATTTT. Its translation: CASRLPGQNQPQHF. Variable domain in full (rest from reference TRBV19 and TRBJ1-5): DGGITQSPKYLFRKEGQNVTLSCEQNLNHDAMYWYRQDPGQGLRLIYYSQIVNDFQKGDIAEGYSVSREKKESFPLTVTSAQKNPTAFYLCASRLPGQNQPQHFGDGTRLSIL.

The chain links TRBV11-2 to TRBJ2-2, with 9 bases lining up with TRBD1. The V and J ends lost 0 bases and 3 bases, in that order; junction bases with no gene match: 2. The germline V gene encodes CDR1 SGHAT and CDR2 FQNNGV. The CDR3 covers 16 residues. The CDR3 sequence: CASSLDRTGDTGELFF. In nucleotides, the CDR3 is TGTGCCAGCAGCTTAGACAGGACAGGGGACACCGGGGAGCTGTTTTTT.

The rearrangement uses TRBV19 and TRBJ1-2, with 9 bases that match TRBD1. The V gene end was trimmed by 6 bases and the J gene end by 3 bases; junction bases not matched to a gene: 11. Germline-derived CDR1 and CDR2 are LNHDA and SQIVND (reference sequence). CDR3 size: 16 residues. CDR3 loop: CASSLPRDRAYYGYTF. CDR3 nucleotide sequence: TGTGCCAGTAGCCTTCCCCGGGACAGGGCTTACTATGGCTACACCTTC. Supplemented by reference TRBV19 and TRBJ1-2, the full variable domain reads DGGITQSPKYLFRKEGQNVTLSCEQNLNHDAMYWYRQDPGQGLRLIYYSQIVNDFQKGDIAEGYSVSREKKESFPLTVTSAQKNPTAFYLCASSLPRDRAYYGYTFGSGTRLTVV.

The chain uses TRBV7-9 and TRBJ2-1; D is possibly TRBD1 (6 bases). The germline gives CDR1 SEHNR, CDR2 FQNEAQ (reference sequence). The length of the CDR3 is 14 residues. Trimming cost V 6 bases and J 0 bases, with 9 bases left between them. The CDR3 loop reads CASRIQGSYNEQFF. CDR3 nucleotide sequence: TGTGCCAGCAGAATACAGGGCTCCTACAATGAGCAGTTCTTC.

As for this clone: The junction does not match germline at one end; this may be a read error. DNA of the CDR3: TGTGCCAGCAGTTTATCCGAAATTCCGGGACAGGGCCCTAAACAATTC. It translates to CASSLSEIPGQGPKQF. This rearrangement joins TRBV28 to TRBJ2-7, with 9 bases matching TRBD1. This CDR3 comprises 16 residues. Germline V lookup: CDR1 MDHEN, CDR2 SYDVKM.

The gene calls are TRBV5-4 and TRBJ1-1; perhaps TRBD1 as D (5 bases). From germline, CDR1 is SGHNT and CDR2 YYREEE (reference sequence). There are 13 residues in the CDR3. V was shortened by 9 bases and J by 6 bases, with 18 bases between the two germline ends. As DNA, the CDR3 is TGTGCCACCCAGGGTTCTAAAGGGGCTGAAGCTTTCTTT. It codes for CATQGSKGAEAFF.